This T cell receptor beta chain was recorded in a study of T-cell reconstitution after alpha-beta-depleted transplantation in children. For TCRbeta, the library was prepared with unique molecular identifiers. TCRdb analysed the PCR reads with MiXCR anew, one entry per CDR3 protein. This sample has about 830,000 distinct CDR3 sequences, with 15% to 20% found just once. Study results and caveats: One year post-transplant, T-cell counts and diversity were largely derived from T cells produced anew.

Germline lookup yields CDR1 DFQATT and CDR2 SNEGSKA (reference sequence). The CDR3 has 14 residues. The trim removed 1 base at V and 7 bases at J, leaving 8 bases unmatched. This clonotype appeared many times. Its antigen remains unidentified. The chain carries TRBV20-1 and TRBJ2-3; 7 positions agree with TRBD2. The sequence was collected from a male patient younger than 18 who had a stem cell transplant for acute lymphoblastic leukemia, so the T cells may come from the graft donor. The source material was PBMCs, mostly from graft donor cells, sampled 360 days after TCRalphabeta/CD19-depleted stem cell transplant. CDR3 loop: CSARVASGVNTQYF. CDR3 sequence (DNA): TGCAGTGCTAGAGTGGCTAGCGGAGTAAATACGCAGTATTTT.